Presented here are 14 T cell receptor beta chains from one specimen sequenced in a study of cytomegalovirus exposure and HLA in healthy donors. The PCR used 60 Vbeta and 13 Jbeta primers. Sequencing was performed with immunoSEQ multiplex PCR; in TCRdb, only in-frame clones are kept and a portion is missing. The sample carries 95,000 to 130,000 clones, roughly 83% recorded once. Sequences were obtained from PBMCs. The source is a man aged 25 to 40 in good health and CMV-seropositive.

In its sample, this clone was seen once. This chain connects TRBV5-1 to TRBJ2-5; tentatively, D is TRBD2 (5 bases). The CDR3 has 14 residues. V lost 0 bases to trimming and J lost 9 bases, with 15 bases between them. Germline CDR1 reads SGHRS; CDR2 reads YFSETQ. CDR3 DNA sequence: TGCGCCAGCAGCTTGGATCCAAGGGCCGGGGCCCAGTACTTC. Protein: CASSLDPRAGAQYF.

The chain is built from TRBV27 and TRBJ2-7, with 7 positions matching TRBD2. Germline V CDR1 and CDR2: MNHEY, SMNVEV (reference sequence). Germline trimming cut 4 bases from V and 0 bases from J; bases unmatched to any gene: 12. The CDR3 consists of 17 residues. The CDR3 DNA is TGTGCCAGCAGTTCCTTCCTCCGGGGGGTCTCCTCCTACGAGCAGTACTTC. It codes for CASSSFLRGVSSYEQYF.

This clone was seen a single time. The V call is TRBV29-1, the J call TRBJ2-1; 10 nucleotides agree with TRBD2. With V trimmed by 4 bases and J by 9 bases, 12 bases remained unmatched. The CDR3 is 15 residues long. Germline CDR1 is SQVTM and CDR2 is ANQGSEA. The CDR3 sequence: CSVGAGTSGVIEQFF. In DNA, the CDR3 is TGCAGCGTTGGAGCGGGAACTAGCGGGGTGATTGAGCAGTTCTTC.

The V gene is TRBV4-3, the J gene TRBJ1-5, with D possibly TRBD1 on 5 matching bases. V was shortened by 2 bases and J by 4 bases, with 12 bases between the two germline ends. The CDR3 is made up of 15 amino acids. Germline CDR1 LGHNA, CDR2 YSLEER. The CDR3 coding sequence is TGCGCCAGCAGCCAACAAAACAGGAGAAATCAGCCCCAGCATTTT. The encoded protein is CASSQQNRRNQPQHF.

V is TRBV30 and J is TRBJ1-6, with unresolved D. CDR3 length equals 14 residues. V lost 2 bases and J lost 10, with 15 bases in between. Germline V CDR1 and CDR2: GTSNPN, SVGIG (reference sequence). CDR3 protein: CAWSFIGISSPLHF. Written as DNA, the CDR3 is TGTGCCTGGAGTTTTATCGGGATATCCTCACCCCTCCACTTT.

V and J are TRBV5-4 and TRBJ1-3; TRBD1 matches at 8 bases. The V gene end was trimmed by 1 base and the J gene end by 2 bases; junction bases not matched to a gene: 8. The CDR3 runs 17 residues. The V gene's germline CDR1 is SGHNT and CDR2 YYREEE (reference sequence). The CDR3 protein is CASSLRLDRAPGNTIYF. The CDR3 bases are TGTGCCAGCAGCTTGCGGCTGGACAGGGCCCCTGGAAACACCATATATTTT.

CDR3 region: CATSRTGSQETQYF. DNA for the CDR3: TGTGCCACCAGCAGGACAGGTTCACAAGAGACCCAGTACTTC. This chain links TRBV15 with TRBJ2-5, with D tentatively TRBD1 (6 bases). Between the trimmed V and J ends, which lost 3 bases and 2 bases, there was a span of 10 bases. Germline V gene lookup returns CDR1 LNHNV and CDR2 YYDKDF (reference sequence). The CDR3 consists of 14 residues.

This clone has a single count. The genes are TRBV7-3 and TRBJ2-3, with D tentatively TRBD2 (5 bases). V lost 5 bases and J lost 5, with 14 bases in between. Germline CDR1 SGHTA, CDR2 FQGTGA. CDR3 length equals 14 residues. The CDR3 loop is CASSLGAQRDTQYF. CDR3 DNA sequence: TGTGCCAGCAGCCTGGGAGCTCAACGAGATACGCAGTATTTT.

V is TRBV27 and J is TRBJ2-2; the match to TRBD2 covers 10 bases. Trimming at V came to 5 bases and at J to 6 bases, leaving 9 bases not matched to a gene. Germline assignment: CDR1 MNHEY and CDR2 SMNVEV (reference sequence). The CDR3 is 16 residues long. The CDR3 DNA reads TGTGCCAGCAGTCCCCAAGCGGGGGGGCCCCCCGGGGAGCTGTTTTTT. It translates to CASSPQAGGPPGELFF.

The chain joins TRBV4-3 to TRBJ2-3; 11 nucleotides align to TRBD2. Germline CDR1 reads LGHNA; CDR2 reads YSLEER. The CDR3 is made up of 16 amino acids. Trimming at V came to 3 bases and at J to 5 bases, leaving 7 bases not matched to a gene. The CDR3 coding sequence is TGCGCCAGCAGCCAGTTACTAGCGGGGGAGGGAGATACGCAGTATTTT. Protein sequence: CASSQLLAGEGDTQYF.

The CDR3 sequence: CATSRQPNTEAFF. DNA for the CDR3: TGTGCCACCAGCCGACAGCCCAACACTGAAGCTTTCTTT. V is TRBV15 and J is TRBJ1-1, with D tentatively TRBD1 (5 bases). This CDR3 contains 13 residues. Germline V gene data show CDR1 as LNHNV and CDR2 as YYDKDF (reference sequence). Deletions cut 5 bases from V and 2 bases from J, with 9 bases between.

The J gene is TRBJ2-2, the V gene TRBV9; maybe TRBD1 (6 bases). Trimming left V 3 bases short and J 5 bases short, with 14 bases between. CDR1 is SGDLS and CDR2 is YYNGEE in the germline V gene. The CDR3 consists of 15 residues. CDR3 region: CASSAHRERTGELFF. CDR3 coding DNA: TGTGCCAGCAGCGCACACAGGGAACGGACCGGGGAGCTGTTTTTT.

This clone came up once. The chain employs TRBV7-2 and TRBJ2-3, with 8 bases lining up with TRBD2. CDR3 length equals 17 residues. In germline, CDR1 is SGHTA, CDR2 FQGNSA. J was trimmed by 6 bases and V by 1 base; bases with no gene match: 12. The CDR3 DNA reads as TGTGCCAGCAGCTTAGTCGGTTGGGGGACTAGAGTCGATACGCAGTATTTT. Protein product: CASSLVGWGTRVDTQYF.

This clone was detected a few times. V gene TRBV29-1 combines with J gene TRBJ2-7; D perhaps matches TRBD2 (6 bases). V gave up 7 bases and J gave up 1 base, with 17 bases separating them. This CDR3 contains 14 residues. In germline, CDR1 is SQVTM, CDR2 ANQGSEA. The CDR3 is CSATGSDKSYEQYF. CDR3 nucleotides: TGCAGCGCCACCGGGAGCGATAAGTCCTACGAGCAGTACTTC.